This entry concerns a single T cell receptor beta chain. This CDR3 comprises 14 residues. Per the germline V gene, CDR1 is DFQATT and CDR2 is SNEGSKA (reference sequence). Trimming left V 3 bases short and J 3 bases short, with 15 bases between. Sample-barcoded 5' priming and a J-beta primer mix drove a second PCR of about 7 to 11 cycles. Through a template-switch adaptor with 12 random nucleotides, each cDNA molecule received a tag. One entry per CDR3 protein, called by TCRdb with MiXCR from the 5' RACE reads. The sample holds approximately 850,000 distinct CDR3 sequences, about three fifths seen once. The data stem from a study of blood T cells in healthy people across ages.

This TCR derives from a young man in good health. The chain joins TRBV20-1 to TRBJ2-7, with D tentatively TRBD1 (7 bases). The sequencing sample was made of blood. Here the CDR3 reads CSASQGGPHYEQYF. CDR3 in DNA: TGCAGTGCTAGCCAGGGGGGTCCACACTACGAGCAGTACTTC.